This TCR beta chain appears in the sequencing data of a study of glioma-infiltrating T cells. Study-level points and caveats: Tissue-blood divergence was below expectation in non-neoplastic patients, above in gliomas. Very few CDR3 sequences were shared between tissue and blood.

In regard to this clonotype: The antigen is undetermined.

Using RNA template, CDR3s of TCR alpha and beta were amplified with iRepertoire arm-PCR. One-step reverse transcription and amplification started from around 100-400 ng of tissue mRNA or PBMC total RNA. Each CDR3 protein is one row after TCRdb ran MiXCR on the multiplex PCR reads. The sample lists about 140,000 distinct CDR3 sequences, 35% to 50% occurring once. The CDR3 is 14 amino acids. V lost 7 bases, J lost 2 bases, and 3 bases stayed unmatched. Germline V gene sequence: CDR1 DFQATT, CDR2 SNEGSKA (reference sequence). Sequences were obtained from glioma tissue, nonneoplastic brain tissue, or PBMCs (not recorded which). The chain has TRBV20-1 and TRBJ2-3, with 13 nucleotides matching TRBD2. This receptor was obtained from a human donor with low-grade glioma or glioblastoma, undergoing nonglioma brain surgery, or in good health (not recorded which). CDR3 bases: TGCAGTGTGGGACTAGCGGGATCCACAGATACGCAGTATTTT. It yields the protein CSVGLAGSTDTQYF.